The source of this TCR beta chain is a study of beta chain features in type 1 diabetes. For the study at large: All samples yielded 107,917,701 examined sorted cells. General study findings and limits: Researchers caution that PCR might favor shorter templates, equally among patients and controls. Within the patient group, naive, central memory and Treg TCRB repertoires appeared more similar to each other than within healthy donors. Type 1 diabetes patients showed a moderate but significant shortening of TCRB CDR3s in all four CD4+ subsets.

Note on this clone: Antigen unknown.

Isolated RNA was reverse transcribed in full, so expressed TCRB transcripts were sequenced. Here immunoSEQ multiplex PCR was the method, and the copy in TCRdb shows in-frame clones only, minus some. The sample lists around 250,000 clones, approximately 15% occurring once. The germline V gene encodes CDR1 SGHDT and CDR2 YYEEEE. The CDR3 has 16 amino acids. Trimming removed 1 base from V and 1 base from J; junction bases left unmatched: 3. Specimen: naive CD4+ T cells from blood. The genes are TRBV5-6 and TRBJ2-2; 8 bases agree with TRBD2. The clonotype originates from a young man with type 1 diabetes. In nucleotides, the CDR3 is TGTGCCAGCAGCTTGAAACTAGCGGTGAACACCGGGGAGCTGTTTTTT. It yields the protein CASSLKLAVNTGELFF.